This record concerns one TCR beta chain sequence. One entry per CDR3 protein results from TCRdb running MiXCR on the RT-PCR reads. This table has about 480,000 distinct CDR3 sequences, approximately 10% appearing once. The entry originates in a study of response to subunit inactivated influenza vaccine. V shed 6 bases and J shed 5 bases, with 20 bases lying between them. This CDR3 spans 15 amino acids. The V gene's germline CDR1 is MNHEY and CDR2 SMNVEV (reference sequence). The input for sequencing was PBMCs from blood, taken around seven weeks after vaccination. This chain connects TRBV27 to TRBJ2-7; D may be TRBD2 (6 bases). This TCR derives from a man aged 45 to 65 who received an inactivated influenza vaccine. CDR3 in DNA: TGTGCCAGCAGCCGGGAGTATCTGAGCATCGACGAGCAGTACTTC. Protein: CASSREYLSIDEQYF.